Shown below are 30 T cell receptor beta chains from a single sample sequenced in a study of blood T cell repertoires in COVID-19. The repertoire was sequenced with immunoSEQ multiplex PCR; TCRdb's copy has only in-frame clones and lacks some. In the table there are some 43,000 clones, 75% to 90% of which are singletons. Input material: peripheral blood. The receptors shown here come from a human donor in a cohort sampled during active COVID-19.

This clone was seen a few times. This chain connects TRBV7-9 to TRBJ2-1; 11 bases line up with TRBD2. Losses at the gene ends were 5 bases for V and 7 bases for J; bases not matched to a gene: 7. This CDR3 has 15 amino acids. Germline V CDR1 and CDR2: SEHNR, FQNEAQ (reference sequence). The CDR3 DNA reads as TGTGCCAGCAGCCCGGGGACTAGCGGTTGGAATGAGCAGTTCTTC. It codes for CASSPGTSGWNEQFF.

The V and J genes are TRBV2 and TRBJ2-1, with 7 bases aligning to TRBD1. The germline CDR1 and CDR2 sequences are SNHLY and FYNNEI. The CDR3 is 16 amino acids. Trimming cost V 7 bases and J 0 bases; bases outside gene matches: 9. The CDR3 protein is CASTGQAKSSYNEQFF. The CDR3 nucleotides are TGTGCCAGCACAGGACAGGCCAAGAGCTCCTACAATGAGCAGTTCTTC.

The chain links TRBV5-1 to TRBJ1-1, with D possibly matching TRBD1 (6 bases). Trimming shortened V by 3 bases and J by 0 bases, and 9 bases separated the two germline ends. Germline CDR1 is SGHRS and CDR2 is YFSETQ. CDR3 size: 14 residues. The DNA of the CDR3 is TGCGCCAGCAGCTCGGGACACATGAACACTGAAGCTTTCTTT. Translation gives CASSSGHMNTEAFF.

Here the CDR3 reads CASSIGTGPDTQYF. The DNA of the CDR3 is TGTGCCAGTAGTATAGGGACAGGCCCAGATACGCAGTATTTT. V is TRBV19 and J is TRBJ2-3, with 7 bases identical to TRBD1. CDR1 and CDR2 from the germline V gene are LNHDA and SQIVND (reference sequence). The CDR3 contains 14 residues. The V and J ends lost 1 base and 4 bases, in that order; junction bases with no gene match: 2.

The J gene is TRBJ2-3, the V gene TRBV5-5, with TRBD2 as a possible D gene (5 bases). The CDR3 is 15 amino acids. From germline, CDR1 is SGHKS and CDR2 YYEKEE (reference sequence). Trimming left V 3 bases short and J 0 bases short, with 11 bases between. CDR3 amino acids: CASSSIPGSTDTQYF. The DNA of the CDR3 is TGTGCCAGCAGCTCAATCCCGGGAAGCACAGATACGCAGTATTTT.

The genes are TRBV20-1 and TRBJ2-7, with 7 bases lining up with TRBD1. This CDR3 spans 11 amino acids. Germline-derived CDR1 and CDR2 are DFQATT and SNEGSKA (reference sequence). V lost 7 bases to trimming and J lost 7 bases; unmatched junction nucleotides: 7. The CDR3 protein is CSGQGLGEQYF. In DNA form, the CDR3 reads TGCAGTGGACAGGGTCTGGGGGAGCAGTACTTC.

V usage is TRBV30 and J usage is TRBJ2-3, with TRBD2 matching over 7 bases. CDR1 is GTSNPN, CDR2 SVGIG, per germline (reference sequence). This CDR3 region has 14 residues. V dropped 6 bases and J dropped 5; count of bases not matched to a gene: 11. This chain's CDR3 is CACMSKREIDTQYF. DNA for the CDR3: TGTGCCTGCATGTCTAAGCGGGAAATAGATACGCAGTATTTT.

The CDR3 bases are TGTGCCAGCAGGGGGGGGGAGGAAGGCAATCAGCCCCAGCATTTT. Protein product: CASRGGEEGNQPQHF. The V and J genes are TRBV2 and TRBJ1-5, with D possibly being TRBD1 (5 bases). The CDR3 extends over 15 amino acids. Germline V gene sequence: CDR1 SNHLY, CDR2 FYNNEI. V lost 6 bases to trimming and J lost 2 bases, with 14 bases between them.

This rearrangement joins TRBV7-8 to TRBJ1-2, with a possible D match to TRBD1 (6 bases). Germline V lookup: CDR1 SGHVS, CDR2 FQNEAQ. The V gene lost 7 bases and the J gene lost 0 bases, with 12 bases spanning the gap. The length of the CDR3 is 14 residues. The CDR3 coding sequence is TGTGCCAGCAACGTCGACAGGACTAACTATGGCTACACCTTC. Translating it yields CASNVDRTNYGYTF.

The chain has TRBV27 and TRBJ1-4, with TRBD1 as a possible D gene (5 bases). Trimming shortened V by 2 bases and J by 5 bases, and 9 bases separated the two germline ends. The CDR3 runs 14 residues. Germline V gene sequence: CDR1 MNHEY, CDR2 SMNVEV (reference sequence). This CDR3 reads CASSLRGANEKLFF. Written as DNA, the CDR3 is TGTGCCAGCAGTTTACGTGGGGCAAATGAAAAACTGTTTTTT.

V gene TRBV6-2 or TRBV6-3 combines with J gene TRBJ2-7, with TRBD1 matching over 7 bases. Germline CDR1 and CDR2: MNHEY and SVGEGT. The length of the CDR3 is 18 residues. J gave up 1 base and V 2 bases, and 14 bases lay outside the gene matches. The DNA for the CDR3 is TGTGCCAGCAGTTACCCACTGCTACAGGGGTCTTTTTCCTACGAGCAGTACTTC. As protein: CASSYPLLQGSFSYEQYF.

The chain is built from TRBV18 and TRBJ2-1; 7 bases map to TRBD2. The CDR3 covers 16 residues. Germline V gene data show CDR1 as KGHSH and CDR2 as LQKENI. The junction had 5 bases not matched to a gene; V was cut back by 3 bases and J by 0 bases. The CDR3 loop reads CASSPRSGSSYNEQFF. The CDR3 bases are TGTGCCAGCTCACCTCGTAGCGGGTCCTCCTACAATGAGCAGTTCTTC.

This chain joins TRBV5-4 and TRBJ2-7; a possible D gene is TRBD2 (5 bases). Trimming pared 5 bases from V and 3 bases from J, leaving 15 bases between. This CDR3 contains 14 residues. Germline V CDR1 and CDR2: SGHNT, YYREEE (reference sequence). Here the CDR3 DNA reads TGTGCCAGCAGTGCGGGCTTGGGTTACTACGAGCAGTACTTC. This codes for CASSAGLGYYEQYF.

The gene calls are TRBV27 and TRBJ1-4; D not certain. CDR1 is MNHEY, CDR2 SMNVEV, per germline (reference sequence). V lost 2 bases, J lost 5 bases, and 9 bases lay in between. The CDR3 has 14 residues. Written as DNA, the CDR3 is TGTGCCAGCAGTTTAGCCCAGACAAATGAAAAACTGTTTTTT. Translation: CASSLAQTNEKLFF. Drawing the rest from reference TRBV27 and TRBJ1-4, the complete variable domain is EAQVTQNPRYLITVTGKKLTVTCSQNMNHEYMSWYRQDPGLGLRQIYYSMNVEVTDKGDVPEGYKVSRKEKRNFPLILESPSPNQTSLYFCASSLAQTNEKLFFGSGTQLSVL.

V usage is TRBV27 and J usage is TRBJ2-7, with TRBD2 identical over 9 bases. The germline V gene encodes CDR1 MNHEY and CDR2 SMNVEV (reference sequence). The V segment lost 3 bases and the J segment 6 bases; nucleotides outside the gene matches: 12. This CDR3 contains 16 residues. In DNA form, the CDR3 reads TGTGCCAGCAGTTTTTCTGCGGGAGGGCGTAATTTCGAGCAGTACTTC. Translated, it gives CASSFSAGGRNFEQYF.

The chain carries TRBV18 and TRBJ1-1; D gene ambiguous. The CDR3 has 14 residues. V was cut by 0 bases and J by 0 bases, with 5 bases left in between. CDR1 is KGHSH, CDR2 LQKENI, per germline. The CDR3 DNA follows: TGTGCCAGCTCACCACCTTACATGAACACTGAAGCTTTCTTT. The encoded protein is CASSPPYMNTEAFF.

This rearrangement joins TRBV12-2 to TRBJ1-2. TRBV12-2 is classified as a pseudogene. This CDR3 comprises 16 residues. The CDR3: CASRPLIMGKEDGYTF. Written as DNA, the CDR3 is TGTGCAAGTCGCCCACTGATCATGGGTAAGGAGGATGGCTACACCTTC.

The chain combines TRBV2 with TRBJ2-7; tentative D call: TRBD2 (6 bases). Trimming removed 7 bases at V and 5 bases at J, with 12 bases between. CDR3 length: 12 amino acids. From germline, CDR1 is SNHLY and CDR2 FYNNEI. The CDR3 bases are TGTGCCAGCAAGTGGGAGGTCAACGAGCAGTACTTC. Its protein is CASKWEVNEQYF.

The J gene is TRBJ1-2, the V gene TRBV24-1, with D maybe TRBD1 (6 bases). Germline CDR1 is KGHDR and CDR2 is SFDVKD. V lost 3 bases to trimming and J lost 7 bases, with 8 bases between them. The CDR3 is 12 residues long. CDR3 in amino acids: CATSDGGAGYTF. CDR3 DNA: TGTGCCACCAGTGATGGGGGGGCTGGCTACACCTTC.

Only one count was recorded for this clone. Sequence at one end of the junction differs from germline and may be a read error. The rearrangement uses TRBV28 and TRBJ2-7; 14 bases line up with TRBD2. CDR1 MDHEN and CDR2 SYDVKM come from the germline V gene. The CDR3 is 13 residues long. CDR3 protein: CASSIGTSGSQIF. CDR3 coding DNA: TGTGCCAGCAGTATCGGGACTAGCGGGAGCCAAATCTTC.

The chain is built from TRBV29-1 and TRBJ2-2, with no clear D. V lost 5 bases, J lost 0 bases, and 7 bases lay in between. The CDR3 totals 13 residues. Germline lookup yields CDR1 SQVTM and CDR2 ANQGSEA. The CDR3 nucleotides are TGCAGCGTTAGACTCCCGAACACCGGGGAGCTGTTTTTT. Translation: CSVRLPNTGELFF.

A single count supports this clone. The chain links TRBV29-1 to TRBJ2-2; the match to TRBD1 covers 12 bases. The J segment lost 5 bases and the V segment lost 6 bases, leaving 10 bases of the junction unmatched. The V gene's germline CDR1 is SQVTM and CDR2 ANQGSEA. The CDR3 runs to 16 residues. The CDR3: CSVGTGGGGKTGELFF. In DNA, the CDR3 is TGCAGCGTGGGGACAGGGGGCGGTGGTAAGACCGGGGAGCTGTTTTTT.

This sequence joins TRBV9 and TRBJ2-3; TRBD2 might be the D (6 bases). Germline CDR1 and CDR2: SGDLS and YYNGEE. CDR3 length equals 13 residues. Trimming stripped 7 bases from V and 0 bases from J, with 9 bases between. The CDR3 sequence is CASGGSSTDTQYF. The CDR3 coding sequence is TGTGCCAGCGGGGGGTCGAGCACAGATACGCAGTATTTT. Together with reference TRBV9 and TRBJ2-3, the CDR3 gives the full variable domain: DSGVTQTPKHLITATGQRVTLRCSPRSGDLSVYWYQQSLDQGLQFLIQYYNGEERAKGNILERFSAQQFPDLHSELNLSSLELGDSALYFCASGGSSTDTQYFGPGTRLTVL.

V is TRBV5-1 and J is TRBJ2-2; D unclear. V was cut by 0 bases and J by 0 bases, with 12 bases left in between. The germline V gene encodes CDR1 SGHRS and CDR2 YFSETQ. The CDR3 extends over 17 amino acids. CDR3: CASSLALVTTNTGELFF. The CDR3 nucleotides read TGCGCCAGCAGCTTGGCCTTAGTGACAACGAACACCGGGGAGCTGTTTTTT.

For the CDR3, the DNA is TGTGCCAGCAGTTACCCGTACCCGAAGACTAGCGGGAACACAGATACGCAGTATTTT. It translates to CASSYPYPKTSGNTDTQYF. J is TRBJ2-3 and V is TRBV6-2 or TRBV6-3; 11 bases agree with TRBD2. V shed 2 bases, J shed 2 bases, and the junction held 12 bases outside the gene matches. From germline, CDR1 is MNHEY and CDR2 SVGEGT. The CDR3 has 19 amino acids.

V usage is TRBV29-1 and J usage is TRBJ2-3; D perhaps matches TRBD2 (5 bases). The CDR3 has 12 residues. V was cut by 6 bases and J by 5 bases, with 12 bases left in between. Germline V lookup: CDR1 SQVTM, CDR2 ANQGSEA. CDR3 in amino acids: CSVDPRVDTQYF. For the CDR3, the DNA is TGCAGCGTCGACCCGCGGGTAGATACGCAGTATTTT.

The chain recombines TRBV9 with TRBJ2-5, with a weak D call TRBD2 (7 bases). CDR1 is SGDLS, CDR2 YYNGEE, per germline. The length of the CDR3 is 14 residues. V lost 4 bases to trimming and J lost 5 bases, with 15 bases between them. The CDR3 sequence is CASSQGGDRETQYF. CDR3 DNA sequence: TGTGCCAGCAGCCAAGGGGGGGATCGGGAGACCCAGTACTTC.

This chain connects TRBV5-4 to TRBJ1-2; D is undetermined. CDR1 is SGHNT and CDR2 is YYREEE in the germline V gene (reference sequence). The CDR3 is 14 amino acids. The V end lost 1 base, the J end lost 6 bases, and 13 bases lay between the germline ends. CDR3 protein: CASSLSVGDDGYTF. CDR3 coding DNA: TGTGCCAGCAGCTTGTCTGTGGGAGACGATGGCTACACCTTC.

CDR3 in amino acids: CATSDGTVGNQPQHF. The CDR3 DNA reads as TGTGCCACCAGTGATGGGACAGTAGGGAATCAGCCCCAGCATTTT. The chain joins TRBV24-1 to TRBJ1-5, with 7 bases lining up with TRBD1. Trimming at V came to 3 bases and at J to 4 bases, leaving 5 bases not matched to a gene. Per germline, CDR1 KGHDR and CDR2 SFDVKD. The CDR3 extends over 15 amino acids.

CDR3 region: CASSIGDRVMAGELFF. CDR3 DNA sequence: TGTGCCAGTAGTATCGGGGACAGGGTGATGGCCGGGGAGCTGTTTTTT. The chain recombines TRBV19 with TRBJ2-2, with 9 bases fitting TRBD1. The CDR3 runs 16 residues. V trimming: 3 bases; J trimming: 6 bases; junction bases outside the gene matches: 8. Looked up from germline, CDR1 is LNHDA and CDR2 is SQIVND (reference sequence).